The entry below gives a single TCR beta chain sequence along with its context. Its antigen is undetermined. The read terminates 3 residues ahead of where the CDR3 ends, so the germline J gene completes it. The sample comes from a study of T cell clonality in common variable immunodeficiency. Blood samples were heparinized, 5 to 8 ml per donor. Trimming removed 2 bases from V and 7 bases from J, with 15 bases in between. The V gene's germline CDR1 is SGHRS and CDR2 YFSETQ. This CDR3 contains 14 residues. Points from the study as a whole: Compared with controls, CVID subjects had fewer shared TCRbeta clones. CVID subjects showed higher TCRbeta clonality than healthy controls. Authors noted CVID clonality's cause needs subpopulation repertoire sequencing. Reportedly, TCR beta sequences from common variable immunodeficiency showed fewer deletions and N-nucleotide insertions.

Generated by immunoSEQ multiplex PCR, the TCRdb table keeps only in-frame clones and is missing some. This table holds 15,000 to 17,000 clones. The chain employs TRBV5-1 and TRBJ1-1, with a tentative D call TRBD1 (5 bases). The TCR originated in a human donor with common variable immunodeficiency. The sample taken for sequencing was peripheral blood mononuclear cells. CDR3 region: CASSFETPTDEAFF. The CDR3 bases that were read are TGCGCCAGCAGCTTTGAGACGCCGACAGATGAA.